Listed below are T cell receptor beta chains from one sample, sequenced in a study of T cell repertoires in cytomegalovirus infection. TCRdb re-derived calls from the reads in MiXCR, one entry per CDR3 protein. Here the sample spans approximately 1,000,000 distinct CDR3 sequences, around 30% being singletons. These receptors have no identified antigens. The material was cultured CD8+ T cells from PBMCs, obtained from culture after CMV antigen stimulation. Receptors were obtained from a human donor in good health (CMV status not recorded). Some clones in this sample may be carry-over from other donors' samples. The CDR3 runs from the conserved cysteine through the conserved F or W. The D gene is left open where the match is weak. Clone size is not always given. Where it is, it says once, few, many or a class for expanded clones.

TRBJ1-3 . many TRBV7-2 15 TGTGCCAGCAGTTGGACAGTCGCCTCTGGAAACACCATATATTTT CASSWTVASGNTIYF
TRBJ2-4 . few TRBV12-3/TRBV12-4 14 TGTGCCAGCAGTGGTGGACAAACCAAAAACATTCAGTACTTC CASSGGQTKNIQYF
TRBJ2-5 . few TRBV7-9 15 TGTGCCAGCAGCACCCTACTAGGGGAGGACGAGACCCAGTACTTC CASSTLLGEDETQYF
TRBJ2-1 . . TRBV12-3/TRBV12-4 15 TGTGCCAGCAGGCCAGGACATGGCCTAAGGGATGAGCAGTTCTTC CASRPGHGLRDEQFF
TRBJ2-5 TRBD1 . TRBV25-1 14 TGTGCCAGCAGTGGACGACAGGGGCTAGAGACCCAGTACTTC CASSGRQGLETQYF
TRBJ1-2 TRBD1 . TRBV20-1 16 TGCAGTGCGACCGGGACAGGGTCCCTAAGTAACTATGGCTACACCTTC CSATGTGSLSNYGYTF
TRBJ1-4 . . TRBV27 16 TGTGCCAGCAGTTTCGGGGGTTCGGTGGGGAATGAAAAACTGTTTTTT CASSFGGSVGNEKLFF
TRBJ1-2 . . TRBV12-3/TRBV12-4 14 TGTGCCAGCAGTTTACCAGGACGGTACTATGGCTACACCTTC CASSLPGRYYGYTF
TRBJ2-7 TRBD2 . TRBV12-3/TRBV12-4 15 TGTGCCAGCAGTTTAGCTATGGGAGGGTCCGACGAGCAGTACTTC CASSLAMGGSDEQYF
TRBJ1-2 TRBD1 . TRBV5-5 14 TGTGCCAGCAGCTTGTGGACAGGTACGAACGGCTACACCTTC CASSLWTGTNGYTF
TRBJ1-2 TRBD1 few TRBV27 14 TGTGCCAGCAGTTTGAGTAAGGGGGCGTTTGGCTACACCTTC CASSLSKGAFGYTF
TRBJ1-1 . many TRBV7-6 13 TGTGCCAGCAGCTCAGTACCGAACACTGAAGCTTTCTTT CASSSVPNTEAFF
TRBJ2-2 . . TRBV27 16 TGTGCCAGCAGTTTACTGGTCACTTGGACCACCGGGGAGCTGTTTTTT CASSLLVTWTTGELFF
TRBJ2-7 TRBD1 . TRBV4-1 19 TGCGCCAGCAGCCAAGGGATCCCTCTTGACAGGGAAGGGGCCTACGAGCAGTACTTC CASSQGIPLDREGAYEQYF
TRBJ2-3 TRBD1 . TRBV7-9 12 TGTGCCAGCAGCATGACAGGGGGTACGCAGTATTTT CASSMTGGTQYF
TRBJ1-1 . . TRBV2 14 TGTGCCAGCAGTGCCAAGGGGGAATACACTGAAGCTTTCTTT CASSAKGEYTEAFF
TRBJ1-2 TRBD1 few TRBV7-8 13 TGTGCCAGCCAGGGGGGGGTTTCCTATGGCTACACCTTC CASQGGVSYGYTF
TRBJ1-4 . . TRBV6-5 15 TGTGCCAGCAGTTATCGGGGCGGCGCCGGTGAAAAACTGTTTTTT CASSYRGGAGEKLFF
TRBJ2-7 . . TRBV4-1 14 TGCGCCAGCAGCCATTCAGCTACGGTATACGAGCAGTACTTC CASSHSATVYEQYF
TRBJ2-3 . once TRBV10-3 16 TGTGCCATCGCTCCTTTAGTGGGGGGTGAGACAGATACGCAGTATTTT CAIAPLVGGETDTQYF
TRBJ1-3 TRBD1 . TRBV29-1 14 TGCAGCGTAGGAGGGACAGGGTACGGAAACACCATATATTTT CSVGGTGYGNTIYF
TRBJ1-1 TRBD1 . TRBV7-6 15 TGTGCCAGCAGCCCGGGGACAGGATATCCCACTGAAGCTTTCTTT CASSPGTGYPTEAFF
TRBJ1-1 . few TRBV20-1 13 TGCAGTGCTAGAGATAGGAGGAACACTGAAGCTTTCTTT CSARDRRNTEAFF
TRBJ2-2 . . TRBV6-6 17 TGTGCCAGCAGTTACTTAAAGCGTGGAGGGGACACCGGGGAGCTGTTTTTT CASSYLKRGGDTGELFF
TRBJ1-1 . . TRBV7-9 14 TGTGCCAGCAGCTTAGAAGAAACGGGCCCCGAAGCTTTCTTT CASSLEETGPEAFF
TRBJ2-5 TRBD2 . TRBV6-1 14 TGTGCCAGCAATACCGGGACTACGGAAGAGACCCAGTACTTC CASNTGTTEETQYF
TRBJ2-7 . few TRBV27 13 TGTGCCAGCAGTTCGACCCCCGCCTACGAGCAGTACTTC CASSSTPAYEQYF
TRBJ1-1 . . TRBV6-2/TRBV6-3 13 TGTGCCAGCACCAACTGGGGGTTGAGTGAAGCTTTCTTT CASTNWGLSEAFF
TRBJ1-1 . few TRBV12-3/TRBV12-4 14 TGTGCCAGCAATACCGGGGGACGACAGGTTGAAGCTTTCTTT CASNTGGRQVEAFF
TRBJ1-1 . . TRBV12-3/TRBV12-4 14 TGTGCCAGCTTACTGGGGCGGACGAACACTGAAGCTTTCTTT CASLLGRTNTEAFF
TRBJ1-1 . many TRBV7-9 14 TGTGCCAGCAGCTTAGAACCCCAGAACACTGAAGCTTTCTTT CASSLEPQNTEAFF
TRBJ1-5 . . TRBV15 14 TGTGCCACCAGCAGAGTTGGTGATTTTCAGCCCCAGCATTTT CATSRVGDFQPQHF
TRBJ1-2 TRBD1 . TRBV5-5 15 TGTGCCAGCAGCTGGTCTCCGCAGGGGGGCTATGGCTACACCTTC CASSWSPQGGYGYTF
TRBJ1-6 TRBD1 few TRBV6-5 15 TGTGCCAGCAGTTACCGACAGGGGTATAATTCACCCCTCCACTTT CASSYRQGYNSPLHF
TRBJ1-1 . few TRBV2 14 TGTGCCAGCAGTGATCGGGGAGAAGGGACTGAAGCTTTCTTT CASSDRGEGTEAFF
TRBJ1-1 . . TRBV4-1 15 TGCGCCAGCACCAACGTTGGAGGGTCGAACACTGAAGCTTTCTTT CASTNVGGSNTEAFF
TRBJ2-5 . few TRBV5-8 15 TGTGCCAGCAGCTTGGGGACTTCTCTAGTGGAGACCCAGTACTTC CASSLGTSLVETQYF